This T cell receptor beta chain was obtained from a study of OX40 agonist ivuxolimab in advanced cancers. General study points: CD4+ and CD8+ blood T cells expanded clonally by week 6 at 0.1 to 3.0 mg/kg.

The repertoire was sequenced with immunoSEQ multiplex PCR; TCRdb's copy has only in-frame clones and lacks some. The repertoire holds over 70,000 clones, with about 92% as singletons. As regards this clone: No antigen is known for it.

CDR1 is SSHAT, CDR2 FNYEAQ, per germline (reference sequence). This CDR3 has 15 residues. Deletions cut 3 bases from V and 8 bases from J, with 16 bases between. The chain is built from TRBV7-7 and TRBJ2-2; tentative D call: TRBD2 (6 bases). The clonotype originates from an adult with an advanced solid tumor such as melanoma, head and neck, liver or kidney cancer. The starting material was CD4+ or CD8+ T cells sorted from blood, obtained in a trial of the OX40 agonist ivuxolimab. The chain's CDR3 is CASSFRPGVGGELFF. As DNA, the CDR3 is TGTGCCAGCAGCTTCCGTCCGGGGGTTGGTGGGGAGCTGTTTTTT.